The next 30 T cell receptor beta chains were all read from a single sample in a study of Ad26.COV2.S vaccination and SARS-CoV-2 variants. Indicated treatment: over 15 received Ad26.COV2.S at low or high dose, single or two shots; 5 received placebo; per-sample allocation not given. The samples date from day 63 after the first vaccine or placebo injection. Method: immunoSEQ multiplex PCR; TCRdb's copy keeps in-frame clones and lacks some. The sample shows hundreds of thousands of clones, approximately 81% of them seen only once. The starting material was peripheral blood, obtained in a trial of Ad26.COV2.S vaccine versus placebo. The receptors were sampled from a person aged 18-60 years who received the Ad26.COV2.S COVID-19 vaccine or a placebo.

J is TRBJ2-2 and V is TRBV5-4; TRBD2 aligns across 13 bases. CDR3 length equals 17 residues. Trimming cost V 1 base and J 2 bases; bases outside gene matches: 2. Germline CDR1 is SGHNT and CDR2 is YYREEE (reference sequence). The CDR3 DNA is TGTGCCAGCAGCTTGAGGACTAGCGGGAGCAACACCGGGGAGCTGTTTTTT. This codes for CASSLRTSGSNTGELFF.

This chain connects TRBV4-1 to TRBJ2-2; no clear D gene. CDR1 is MGHRA and CDR2 is YSYEKL in the germline V gene. Trimming removed 4 bases at V and 1 base at J, with 7 bases between. The CDR3 sequence is 14 residues long. CDR3 DNA: TGCGCCAGCAGCCGACACAGGAACACCGGGGAGCTGTTTTTT. Translating it yields CASSRHRNTGELFF.

V gene TRBV11-2 combines with J gene TRBJ1-5; 10 bases fit TRBD1. The J segment lost 0 bases and the V segment lost 5 bases, leaving 10 bases of the junction unmatched. From germline, CDR1 is SGHAT and CDR2 FQNNGV. The CDR3 length is 18 residues. The CDR3 bases are TGTGCCAGCAGCCTCGGACAGGGGGGAAAATATAGCAATCAGCCCCAGCATTTT. It specifies CASSLGQGGKYSNQPQHF.

The chain joins TRBV7-2 to TRBJ2-7, with 7 bases fitting TRBD2. The length of the CDR3 is 14 residues. Germline CDR1 and CDR2: SGHTA and FQGNSA. V gave up 3 bases and J gave up 6 bases; unmatched junction bases: 8. The CDR3 sequence is CASSFSGPYSEQYF. The DNA of the CDR3 is TGTGCCAGCAGCTTTAGCGGGCCCTACAGCGAGCAGTACTTC.

The V call is TRBV18, the J call TRBJ2-1; D may match TRBD1 or TRBD2 (6 bases each). The CDR3 totals 14 residues. The germline CDR1 and CDR2 sequences are KGHSH and LQKENI. V was trimmed by 0 bases and J by 10 bases, leaving 13 bases between them. The CDR3 loop reads CASSPPGGAGEQFF. In DNA form, the CDR3 reads TGTGCCAGCTCACCACCGGGGGGCGCTGGAGAGCAGTTCTTC.

The rearrangement links TRBV11-3 to TRBJ2-5; unclear D gene. V was clipped by 4 bases and J by 4 bases, with 10 bases between them. The length of the CDR3 is 13 residues. Germline V gene data show CDR1 as SGHNT and CDR2 as YENEEA. CDR3 nucleotides: TGTGCCAGCAGCTCCCCGAAGGGAGAGACCCAGTACTTC. This encodes CASSSPKGETQYF.

The V gene is TRBV5-4, the J gene TRBJ2-3, with TRBD2 identical over 10 bases. The CDR3 loop spans 18 amino acids. Germline V CDR1 and CDR2: SGHNT, YYREEE (reference sequence). With 4 bases clipped from V and 1 base from J, the junction kept 12 bases outside the gene matches. The CDR3 region is CASSRLNLAGAGTDTQYF. CDR3 sequence (DNA): TGTGCCAGCAGCCGACTAAACCTAGCGGGAGCAGGCACAGATACGCAGTATTTT.

This chain uses TRBV7-2 with TRBJ2-4, with TRBD2 as a possible D gene (6 bases). CDR1 and CDR2 (germline): SGHTA, FQGNSA. V lost 5 bases, J lost 6 bases, and 14 bases lay in between. The CDR3 contains 14 residues. CDR3 in DNA: TGTGCCAGCAGCGCCCCCGGGGGTCGAAACATTCAGTACTTC. Protein: CASSAPGGRNIQYF.

The chain recombines TRBV7-9 with TRBJ1-5; 8 bases match TRBD1. The germline V gene encodes CDR1 SEHNR and CDR2 FQNEAQ (reference sequence). This CDR3 region has 16 residues. V dropped 3 bases and J dropped 2; count of bases not matched to a gene: 6. For the CDR3, the DNA is TGTGCCAGCAGCTTGTGGACAGGGACGGGCAATCAGCCCCAGCATTTT. This gives the protein CASSLWTGTGNQPQHF.

This chain joins TRBV10-3 and TRBJ2-7, with D unresolved. The V and J ends lost 1 base and 0 bases respectively, with 10 bases between them. Germline CDR1 and CDR2: ENHRY and SYGVKD. The CDR3 is 15 amino acids. CDR3 DNA: TGTGCCATCAGTGAGTACGAAAAAAGCTCCTACGAGCAGTACTTC. It specifies CAISEYEKSSYEQYF.

This clone was seen once. V and J are TRBV21-1 and TRBJ2-7; TRBD2, the table's D call, was not compared with the DNA. TRBV21-1 is designated a pseudogene. The CDR3 is 16 residues long. This CDR3 reads CASSFYGTRFSHEQYF. The CDR3 nucleotides are TGTGCCAGCAGCTTCTACGGGACTAGGTTTTCCCACGAGCAGTACTTC.

This chain connects TRBV14 to TRBJ1-1, with a possible D match to TRBD1 (6 bases). CDR1 and CDR2 (germline): SGHDN, FVKESK. The CDR3 runs to 17 residues. V was shortened by 2 bases and J by 6 bases, with 22 bases between the two germline ends. The CDR3 bases are TGTGCCAGCAGCCAACAACCGACAGGTACCTCTGGGGCTGAAGCTTTCTTT. Its protein product is CASSQQPTGTSGAEAFF.

There are a few counts of this clone. The genes are TRBV2 and TRBJ2-7; D may be TRBD2 (6 bases). The V and J ends lost 3 bases and 2 bases respectively, with 11 bases between them. The germline CDR1 and CDR2 sequences are SNHLY and FYNNEI. The CDR3 is 14 residues long. Here the CDR3 DNA reads TGTGCCAGCAGTGAGTCGGCTAGCGCCTACGAGCAGTACTTC. Translated: CASSESASAYEQYF.

V usage is TRBV9 and J usage is TRBJ1-6; no definite D call. Trimming removed 2 bases at V and 7 bases at J, with 13 bases between. Germline V gene data show CDR1 as SGDLS and CDR2 as YYNGEE. The CDR3 extends over 15 amino acids. CDR3 nucleotide sequence: TGTGCCAGCAGCGTCGCAGACTATCCGAATTCACCCCTCCACTTT. Translated: CASSVADYPNSPLHF.

The chain is built from TRBV7-8 and TRBJ2-7; 7 nucleotides match TRBD1. The CDR3 spans 14 residues. The V gene end was trimmed by 3 bases and the J gene end by 2 bases; junction bases not matched to a gene: 4. Germline V lookup: CDR1 SGHVS, CDR2 FQNEAQ. CDR3 amino acids: CASSFRQGPYEQYF. Written as DNA, the CDR3 is TGTGCCAGCAGCTTCAGACAGGGCCCCTACGAGCAGTACTTC.

The rearrangement uses TRBV10-3 and TRBJ1-5; the D gene is possibly TRBD1 (6 bases). Trimming pared 6 bases from V and 0 bases from J, leaving 12 bases between. The CDR3 covers 15 residues. Germline CDR1 and CDR2: ENHRY and SYGVKD. This CDR3 is CAISDLGGSNQPQHF. The CDR3 nucleotides read TGTGCCATCAGCGATCTAGGGGGTAGCAATCAGCCCCAGCATTTT.

The chain's CDR3 is CASKQLTGSGNTIYF. The CDR3 region has the DNA TGTGCCAGCAAACAATTAACAGGGAGCGGAAACACCATATATTTT. V usage is TRBV27 and J usage is TRBJ1-3; D perhaps matches TRBD1 (6 bases). Germline V gene lookup returns CDR1 MNHEY and CDR2 SMNVEV (reference sequence). V gave up 7 bases and J gave up 4 bases, with 17 bases separating them. The CDR3 is 15 residues long.

The chain is built from TRBV9 and TRBJ2-2; D might be TRBD1 (6 bases). The CDR3 has 17 residues. CDR1 is SGDLS, CDR2 YYNGEE, per germline. The ends were cut back, 1 base at V and 3 bases at J, with 16 bases in the middle. CDR3 in amino acids: CASSVPPGRGDTGELFF. CDR3 nucleotide sequence: TGTGCCAGCAGCGTACCTCCCGGCAGGGGAGACACCGGGGAGCTGTTTTTT.

The chain combines TRBV7-2 with TRBJ1-1; D is unclear. The CDR3 covers 14 residues. V was clipped by 5 bases and J by 2 bases, with 12 bases between them. Germline loops: CDR1 SGHTA, CDR2 FQGNSA. The CDR3: CASSPMWGNTEAFF. The DNA of the CDR3 is TGTGCCAGCAGCCCGATGTGGGGTAACACTGAAGCTTTCTTT.

The chain employs TRBV6-5 and TRBJ1-5, with D maybe TRBD1 (6 bases). The CDR3 runs to 15 residues. The ends were cut back, 6 bases at V and 6 bases at J, with 18 bases in the middle. Germline V CDR1 and CDR2: MNHEY, SVGAGI. In DNA form, the CDR3 reads TGTGCCAGCAGGCGCGGGGGAATACAGGGTCAGCCCCAGCATTTT. Translated, it gives CASRRGGIQGQPQHF.

The V call is TRBV9, the J call TRBJ2-2; TRBD2 aligns across 14 bases. Germline CDR1 is SGDLS and CDR2 is YYNGEE. V shed 4 bases, J shed 3 bases, and the junction held 8 bases outside the gene matches. The CDR3 consists of 18 residues. The CDR3 region is CASSFRTSGGSHTGELFF. CDR3 nucleotides: TGTGCCAGCAGCTTCCGGACTAGCGGGGGGTCCCACACCGGGGAGCTGTTTTTT.

The chain couples TRBV6-5 to TRBJ1-2; tentative D call: TRBD1 (6 bases). Germline V CDR1 and CDR2: MNHEY, SVGAGI. The CDR3 totals 15 residues. Trimming took 2 bases from V and 4 from J, leaving 14 bases between them. CDR3 DNA: TGTGCCAGCAGTTACGCAGGGGTTTGGAGCTATGGCTACACCTTC. It codes for CASSYAGVWSYGYTF.

CDR3 sequence: CASQQGAKNIQYF. CDR3 nucleotides: TGTGCCAGCCAACAGGGAGCCAAAAACATTCAGTACTTC. V gene TRBV7-2 combines with J gene TRBJ2-4; D is possibly TRBD1 (6 bases). CDR3 length equals 13 residues. V was trimmed by 8 bases and J by 0 bases, leaving 8 bases between them. Germline CDR1 SGHTA, CDR2 FQGNSA.

The chain recombines TRBV5-4 with TRBJ1-6, with 8 bases matching TRBD1. The V gene's germline CDR1 is SGHNT and CDR2 YYREEE (reference sequence). CDR3 length: 17 amino acids. The V segment lost 3 bases and the J segment 0 bases; nucleotides outside the gene matches: 5. CDR3 amino acids: CASSSGTGRSYNSPLHF. CDR3 in DNA: TGTGCCAGCAGCTCGGGGACAGGCCGCTCCTATAATTCACCCCTCCACTTT.

This clone was observed once. This sequence joins TRBV7-9 and TRBJ2-2; D not certain. CDR1 is SEHNR, CDR2 FQNEAQ, per germline (reference sequence). Trimming removed 8 bases at V and 1 base at J, with 5 bases between. This CDR3 contains 12 residues. The CDR3 DNA is TGTGCCAGCGTTTGGAACACCGGGGAGCTGTTTTTT. Protein sequence: CASVWNTGELFF.

The chain recombines TRBV7-9 with TRBJ2-5; possible D gene TRBD1, 5 bases. The germline V and J ends were trimmed by 6 bases and 5 bases, with 16 bases remaining between them. The germline CDR1 and CDR2 sequences are SEHNR and FQNEAQ (reference sequence). The CDR3 covers 14 residues. Here the CDR3 DNA reads TGTGCCAGCAGAGCCCAAGGGGTTTCGGAGACCCAGTACTTC. Translated: CASRAQGVSETQYF.

Only a few counts were recorded for this clone. The V and J genes are TRBV5-6 and TRBJ2-7, with D uncertain. The CDR3 sequence is 13 residues long. The germline V and J ends were trimmed by 5 bases and 4 bases, with 13 bases remaining between them. CDR1 is SGHDT, CDR2 YYEEEE, per germline. This CDR3 is CASSYQNLYEQYF. The DNA for the CDR3 is TGTGCCAGCAGTTACCAGAACCTTTACGAGCAGTACTTC.

In its sample, this clone was seen once. The chain combines TRBV6-4 with TRBJ2-2, with D hard to call. Germline V gene sequence: CDR1 MRHNA, CDR2 SNTAGT. This CDR3 is built from 13 residues. Trimming stripped 3 bases from V and 0 bases from J, with 2 bases between. The DNA for the CDR3 is TGTGCCAGCAGTGATGCGAACACCGGGGAGCTGTTTTTT. As protein: CASSDANTGELFF.

The V call is TRBV5-1, the J call TRBJ2-7, with TRBD1 matching over 9 bases. The V gene's germline CDR1 is SGHRS and CDR2 YFSETQ. Trimming cost V 6 bases and J 4 bases; bases outside gene matches: 8. This CDR3 has 14 residues. The CDR3 sequence: CASTLDRGAYEQYF. The CDR3 bases are TGCGCCAGCACCCTAGACAGGGGGGCTTACGAGCAGTACTTC.

This clone occurred a few times. The rearrangement links TRBV6-6 to TRBJ1-6, with a tentative D call TRBD1 (5 bases). V lost 6 bases to trimming and J lost 0 bases, with 12 bases between them. This CDR3 spans 16 amino acids. Germline CDR1 is MNHNY and CDR2 is SVGAGI (reference sequence). Here the CDR3 DNA reads TGTGCCAGCAGCGACAACAGGAGCTCCTATAATTCACCCCTCCACTTT. Amino acid sequence: CASSDNRSSYNSPLHF.